The entry below gives a single T cell receptor beta chain sequence along with its context. The data derive from a study of technical replicates of blood from a handful of donors. Using immunoSEQ multiplex PCR, the repertoire was profiled, and TCRdb retains in-frame clones only, with some absent. The data contain approximately 65,000 clones, about 86% of them singletons. Germline assignment: CDR1 LNHDA and CDR2 SQIVND (reference sequence). V lost 3 bases, J lost 2 bases, and 10 bases lay in between. This CDR3 spans 14 amino acids. The source material was PBMCs. The receptor was isolated from a human donor in good health. Some clones in this sample may be carry-over from other donors' samples. The gene calls are TRBV19 and TRBJ1-1, with D possibly matching TRBD1 (6 bases). The chain's CDR3 is CASSIGQPNTEAFF. CDR3 nucleotide sequence: TGTGCCAGTAGTATTGGACAGCCAAACACTGAAGCTTTCTTT.